This T cell receptor (beta chain) was found in a study of blood T cell repertoires in COVID-19. The CDR3 runs to 16 residues. The V segment lost 4 bases and the J segment 8 bases; nucleotides outside the gene matches: 11. Germline V lookup: CDR1 MNHEY, CDR2 SVGAGI. Here immunoSEQ multiplex PCR was the method, and the copy in TCRdb shows in-frame clones only, minus some. Of 120,000 to 150,000 clones listed, around 87% are singletons. Sequenced input: peripheral blood. The receptor comes from a man at least 80 years old with acute or convalescent COVID-19. J is TRBJ2-1 and V is TRBV6-5, with 10 bases aligning to TRBD2. This CDR3 is CASSSEAGGLWDEQFF. Written as DNA, the CDR3 is TGTGCCAGCAGTTCAGAAGCGGGGGGGCTCTGGGATGAGCAGTTCTTC.